The sequence of this T cell receptor (beta chain) was determined in a study of graft-versus-host responses after intestinal transplantation. Background on the study: Transplant types were multivisceral, liver-intestinal, or isolated intestinal. Anti-thymocyte globulin induction was given to all recipients, followed by tacrolimus and steroids for around 3 years. General study findings and limits: Analysis identified GvH clones in recipient marrow, with some appearing first in ileum or blood. The study associated peak circulating GvH clone levels with early post-transplant HvG declines.

The assay was immunoSEQ multiplex PCR, and TCRdb's table has in-frame clones only and misses some. The sample holds tens of thousands of clones, 84% seen once. Details on this clone: No antigen is known for it.

Source: unstimulated CD4+ T cells sorted from spleen or lymph node cells, taken before transplant. This receptor was identified in a human donor who was the organ donor for an intestinal transplant.

CDR3 amino acids: CASSSAGPPDTQYF. The CDR3, as DNA: TGCGCCAGCAGTTCCGCAGGGCCGCCAGATACGCAGTATTTT. J is TRBJ2-3 and V is TRBV10-1; the D gene is possibly TRBD1 (5 bases). CDR1 WNHNN and CDR2 SYGVQD come from the germline V gene (reference sequence). Trimming stripped 5 bases from V and 4 bases from J, with 13 bases between. The CDR3 sequence is 14 residues long.